This entry lists 9 T cell receptor beta chains sequenced from one sample in a study of kidney transplant recipient with SARS-CoV-2 infection. Each CDR3 protein gets one entry after TCRdb re-called the reads with MiXCR. The sample comprises fewer than 250,000 distinct CDR3 sequences, under 35% of which are singletons, and almost 7.5% rests with the top ten. The specimen comprised a blood sample, sampled at baseline and between days 110 and 120 from a kidney transplant recipient. All receptors derive from a young adult male patient who had COVID-19 and was a kidney transplant recipient. Some T cells here may be from the graft donor.

For this clonotype: It may be a read error: a sequence one base away is much more abundant. The chain joins TRBV10-2 to TRBJ1-2, with TRBD1 matching 12 bases. The CDR3 has 14 residues. Looked up from germline, CDR1 is WSHSY and CDR2 is SAAADI. The junction had 6 bases not matched to a gene; V was cut back by 6 bases and J by 7 bases. The CDR3 DNA reads as TGCGCCAGCAGGGGGACAGGGGGCGGAGGTGGCTACACCTTC. As protein: CASRGTGGGGGYTF.

This clonotype appeared many times. J is TRBJ2-3 and V is TRBV19; D could derive from TRBD1 or TRBD2 (6 bases each). The germline V gene encodes CDR1 LNHDA and CDR2 SQIVND (reference sequence). V lost 5 bases and J 6 bases, leaving 15 bases between the germline ends. The CDR3 covers 14 residues. In DNA form, the CDR3 reads TGTGCCAGTAGTCCCCGGGGGCCCATGGATACGCAGTATTTT. Encoded protein: CASSPRGPMDTQYF.

Points on this clonotype: A much larger clone sits a single nucleotide away, making a read error possible. The gene calls are TRBV2 and TRBJ2-7; D remains unclear. The germline V and J ends were trimmed by 6 bases and 2 bases, with 20 bases remaining between them. This CDR3 contains 16 residues. Germline V gene data show CDR1 as SNHLY and CDR2 as FYNNEI. The CDR3 DNA is TGTGCCAGCAGGAAGGATAAAACAGCAGCAGCCTACGAGCAGTACTTC. Translated, it gives CASRKDKTAAAYEQYF. Combining the CDR3 with reference TRBV2 and TRBJ2-7 gives the whole variable domain EPEVTQTPSHQVTQMGQEVILRCVPISNHLYFYWYRQILGQKVEFLVSFYNNEISEKSEIFDDQFSVERPDGSNFTLKIRSTKLEDSAMYFCASRKDKTAAAYEQYFGPGTRLTVT.

This clonotype occurred a few times. The V and J genes are TRBV6-5 and TRBJ1-2, with D tentatively TRBD1 (5 bases). The V end was cut by 6 bases, the J end by 4 bases, with 15 bases between. CDR3 length equals 14 residues. The germline V gene encodes CDR1 MNHEY and CDR2 SVGAGI. The DNA of the CDR3 is TGTGCCAGCAGAGGTCCGGGGGGTCTCTATGGCTACACCTTC. It encodes CASRGPGGLYGYTF.

A word on this clonotype: This may come from a read error, since a much larger clone is one base off. V gene TRBV11-3 combines with J gene TRBJ1-2; D is unclear. CDR1 is SGHNT, CDR2 YENEEA, per germline. The CDR3 contains 17 residues. The CDR3 bases are TGTGCCGGCAGCTTCTCGGCCGATCTCGGAAAGACCTATGGCTACACCTTC. Its translation is CAGSFSADLGKTYGYTF.

CDR3 nucleotides: TGTGCCAGCAGTTTACTCCAGCTGACTGCCCAGAGTGAGCAGTTCTTC. It encodes CASSLLQLTAQSEQFF. The chain has TRBV28 and TRBJ2-1; D is ambiguous. V was shortened by 2 bases and J by 9 bases, with 20 bases between the two germline ends. The CDR3 is 16 amino acids. CDR1 is MDHEN and CDR2 is SYDVKM in the germline V gene.

This clonotype was detected many times. The V gene is TRBV11-1, the J gene TRBJ1-4; TRBD1 is a possible D gene (5 bases). The CDR3 runs 15 residues. Trimming stripped 1 base from V and 3 bases from J, with 9 bases between. CDR1 SGHAT and CDR2 FQDESV come from the germline V gene (reference sequence). The CDR3 is CASSLGWDPNEKLFF. Here the CDR3 DNA reads TGTGCCAGCAGCTTAGGGTGGGACCCTAATGAAAAACTGTTTTTT.

As to this clonotype: A much larger clone lies one base from this, so it may be a read error. V usage is TRBV12-3 or TRBV12-4 and J usage is TRBJ1-1, with 12 bases lining up with TRBD1. The CDR3 length is 18 residues. The DNA for the CDR3 is TGTGTCAGCAGCATCCGGGACAGGGGGCTTGGGGAAAACACTGAAGCTTTCTTT. It encodes CVSSIRDRGLGENTEAFF.

The genes are TRBV28 and TRBJ1-4; 7 nucleotides agree with TRBD1. J lost 8 bases, V lost 8 bases, and 17 bases had no gene match. The CDR3 loop spans 16 amino acids. Germline V lookup: CDR1 MDHEN, CDR2 SYDVKM. CDR3 residues: CASYRGRMFRSEKLFF. The CDR3 DNA follows: TGTGCCAGCTACAGGGGAAGAATGTTTCGGTCGGAAAAACTGTTTTTT. Based on the CDR3 plus reference TRBV28 and TRBJ1-4, the full variable domain is DVKVTQSSRYLVKRTGEKVFLECVQDMDHENMFWYRQDPGLGLRLIYFSYDVKMKEKGDIPEGYSVSREKKERFSLILESASTNQTSMYLCASYRGRMFRSEKLFFGSGTQLSVL.